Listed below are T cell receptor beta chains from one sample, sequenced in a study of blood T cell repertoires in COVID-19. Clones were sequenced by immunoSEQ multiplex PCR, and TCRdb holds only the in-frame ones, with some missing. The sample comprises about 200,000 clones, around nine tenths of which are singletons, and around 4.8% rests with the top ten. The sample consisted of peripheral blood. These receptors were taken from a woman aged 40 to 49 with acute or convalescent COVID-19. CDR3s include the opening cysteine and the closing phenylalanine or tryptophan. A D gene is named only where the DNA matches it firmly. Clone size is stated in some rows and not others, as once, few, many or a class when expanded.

CDR3: CASSETANYGYTF
DNA: TGTGCCAGCAGCGAGACAGCGAACTATGGCTACACCTTC
size: NA
J: TRBJ1-2
D: NA
V: TRBV5-4

CDR3: CASSPFAVADTQYF
DNA: TGTGCCAGCAGCCCCTTCGCGGTGGCAGATACGCAGTATTTT
size: NA
J: TRBJ2-3
D: NA
V: TRBV3-1/TRBV3-2

CDR3: CASMESSYNSPLHF
DNA: TGTGCCAGTATGGAGAGCTCCTATAATTCACCCCTCCACTTT
size: NA
J: TRBJ1-6
D: NA
V: TRBV19

CDR3: CASSLSTGNQPQHF
DNA: TGTGCCAGCAGCTTATCGACAGGGAATCAGCCCCAGCATTTT
size: NA
J: TRBJ1-5
D: TRBD1
V: TRBV11-2

CDR3: CASSQDGWTSAADTQYF
DNA: TGTGCCAGCAGCCAAGATGGTTGGACTAGCGCTGCAGATACGCAGTATTTT
size: NA
J: TRBJ2-3
D: TRBD2
V: TRBV3-1/TRBV3-2

CDR3: CASSPPAGARTEAFF
DNA: TGTGCCAGCTCACCACCGGCAGGGGCTCGGACTGAAGCTTTCTTT
size: NA
J: TRBJ1-1
D: NA
V: TRBV18

CDR3: CASSLGWGTGIGYTF
DNA: TGCGCCAGCAGCTTGGGGTGGGGGACAGGAATTGGCTACACCTTC
size: NA
J: TRBJ1-2
D: TRBD1
V: TRBV5-1

CDR3: CASSPRSGDTEAFF
DNA: TGTGCCAGCTCACCACGATCCGGGGACACTGAAGCTTTCTTT
size: NA
J: TRBJ1-1
D: NA
V: TRBV18

CDR3: CASSGSSGANVLTF
DNA: TGTGCCAGCTCGGGGAGCTCTGGGGCCAACGTCCTGACTTTC
size: NA
J: TRBJ2-6
D: NA
V: TRBV2

CDR3: CASSLDSSETQYF
DNA: TGCGCCAGCAGCTTGGACAGTTCAGAGACCCAGTACTTC
size: NA
J: TRBJ2-5
D: NA
V: TRBV5-1

CDR3: CASSGGHHNYGYTF
DNA: TGTGCCAGCAGCGGCGGACATCATAACTATGGCTACACCTTC
size: NA
J: TRBJ1-2
D: NA
V: TRBV7-8

CDR3: CASRTRTAMNTEAFF
DNA: TGTGCCAGCAGGACGAGGACAGCTATGAACACTGAAGCTTTCTTT
size: NA
J: TRBJ1-1
D: NA
V: TRBV6-5

CDR3: CASRLAGGQNTQYF
DNA: TGTGCCAGCAGACTAGCGGGGGGGCAAAATACGCAGTATTTT
size: NA
J: TRBJ2-3
D: TRBD2
V: TRBV5-6

CDR3: CASSVEGTRGREQFF
DNA: TGTGCCAGCAGCGTAGAAGGGACTAGGGGGAGGGAGCAGTTCTTC
size: NA
J: TRBJ2-1
D: TRBD2
V: TRBV9

CDR3: CASTIPGGETQYF
DNA: TGTGCCAGCACCATTCCCGGGGGAGAGACCCAGTACTTC
size: NA
J: TRBJ2-5
D: NA
V: TRBV6-6

CDR3: CASSQVPALMVADTQYF
DNA: TGTGCCAGCAGCCAAGTGCCCGCCTTGATGGTAGCAGATACGCAGTATTTT
size: NA
J: TRBJ2-3
D: NA
V: TRBV14

CDR3: CASSLGRVIYNEQFF
DNA: TGTGCCAGCAGCTTAGGCAGGGTAATATACAATGAGCAGTTCTTC
size: NA
J: TRBJ2-1
D: NA
V: TRBV11-2

CDR3: CASSLQGLHTEAFF
DNA: TGTGCCAGCAGCTTGCAGGGGCTGCACACTGAAGCTTTCTTT
size: NA
J: TRBJ1-1
D: NA
V: TRBV7-9

CDR3: CAWRAHPGSSPLHF
DNA: TGTGCCTGGAGGGCGCACCCAGGATCTTCACCCCTCCACTTT
size: NA
J: TRBJ1-6
D: NA
V: TRBV30

CDR3: CASSRGGLGSPLHF
DNA: TGTGCCAGCAGCCGCGGGGGCTTAGGGTCACCCCTCCACTTT
size: NA
J: TRBJ1-6
D: NA
V: TRBV5-5

CDR3: CASSWTGRQYF
DNA: TGTGCCAGCAGTTGGACAGGCCGACAGTATTTT
size: NA
J: TRBJ2-3
D: TRBD1
V: TRBV3-1/TRBV3-2

CDR3: CASSSRRGVSDTQYF
DNA: TGTGCCAGCAGCTCCCGGCGGGGGGTATCGGATACGCAGTATTTT
size: NA
J: TRBJ2-3
D: TRBD2
V: TRBV7-2

CDR3: CSVGFGAGYGYTF
DNA: TGCAGCGTTGGCTTCGGGGCGGGGTATGGCTACACCTTC
size: NA
J: TRBJ1-2
D: NA
V: TRBV29-1

CDR3: CASSQDRRGGSPLHF
DNA: TGCGCCAGCAGCCAAGATCGCAGGGGTGGTTCACCCCTCCACTTT
size: NA
J: TRBJ1-6
D: NA
V: TRBV4-1

CDR3: CASSPSAALYGYTF
DNA: TGTGCCAGTAGTCCGTCGGCGGCACTCTATGGCTACACCTTC
size: NA
J: TRBJ1-2
D: NA
V: TRBV19

CDR3: CASSQTGTGFFGYTF
DNA: TGCGCCAGCAGCCAAACCGGGACAGGGTTTTTTGGCTACACCTTC
size: NA
J: TRBJ1-2
D: TRBD1
V: TRBV4-1

CDR3: CASRIGGIEAFF
DNA: TGTGCCAGTAGAATTGGGGGGATTGAAGCTTTCTTT
size: once
J: TRBJ1-1
D: NA
V: TRBV19

CDR3: CASSRGNQPQHF
DNA: TGTGCCAGCAGCAGGGGGAATCAGCCCCAGCATTTT
size: once
J: TRBJ1-5
D: TRBD1
V: TRBV6-5

CDR3: CATSDPGRSSYNEQFF
DNA: TGTGCCACCAGTGATCCTGGGAGGAGCTCCTACAATGAGCAGTTCTTC
size: once
J: TRBJ2-1
D: NA
V: TRBV24-1

CDR3: CASSDPGNSGNTIYF
DNA: TGTGCCAGCAGTGATCCAGGTAACTCTGGAAACACCATATATTTT
size: NA
J: TRBJ1-3
D: NA
V: TRBV25-1

CDR3: CATDDGQGRFGYTF
DNA: TGTGCCACCGATGACGGACAGGGACGTTTTGGCTACACCTTC
size: NA
J: TRBJ1-2
D: TRBD1
V: TRBV24-1

CDR3: CATSDRTSGGVNEQFF
DNA: TGTGCCACCAGTGACAGGACTAGCGGGGGGGTCAATGAGCAGTTCTTC
size: NA
J: TRBJ2-1
D: TRBD2
V: TRBV24-1

CDR3: CASSLGGSGNTIYF
DNA: TGTGCCAGCAGCTTGGGAGGCTCTGGAAACACCATATATTTT
size: NA
J: TRBJ1-3
D: NA
V: TRBV5-6

CDR3: CASGLQISGTGDRGYTF
DNA: TGTGCTAGTGGTTTGCAAATTTCCGGGACAGGGGATAGGGGCTACACCTTC
size: NA
J: TRBJ1-2
D: TRBD1
V: TRBV12-5

CDR3: CASKGDSEKLFF
DNA: TGCGCCAGCAAGGGGGACAGTGAAAAACTGTTTTTT
size: NA
J: TRBJ1-4
D: TRBD1
V: TRBV5-1

CDR3: CASAGTGGAGGYTF
DNA: TGTGCCAGTGCCGGGACAGGGGGCGCGGGTGGCTACACCTTC
size: NA
J: TRBJ1-2
D: TRBD1
V: TRBV19

CDR3: CASSVVTGGGETQYF
DNA: TGTGCCAGCAGCGTAGTGACAGGGGGAGGTGAGACCCAGTACTTC
size: NA
J: TRBJ2-5
D: TRBD1
V: TRBV9

CDR3: CASSLGTSYGYTF
DNA: TGTGCCAGCAGCTTAGGGACATCCTATGGCTACACCTTC
size: once
J: TRBJ1-2
D: NA
V: TRBV7-2

CDR3: CASSQEGLGSSPLHF
DNA: TGTGCCAGCAGCCAAGAAGGGCTGGGGAGTTCACCCCTCCACTTT
size: many
J: TRBJ1-6
D: NA
V: TRBV14

CDR3: CASSPQSGGLAKNIQYF
DNA: TGTGCCAGCAGCCCCCAGAGCGGGGGGCTAGCCAAAAACATTCAGTACTTC
size: NA
J: TRBJ2-4
D: TRBD2
V: TRBV7-9

CDR3: CASSSRALSGNTIYF
DNA: TGTGCCAGCAGTAGCAGGGCCCTCTCTGGAAACACCATATATTTT
size: once
J: TRBJ1-3
D: NA
V: TRBV27

CDR3: CSVGGDGAGNTIYF
DNA: TGCAGCGTTGGTGGCGATGGAGCTGGAAACACCATATATTTT
size: few
J: TRBJ1-3
D: NA
V: TRBV29-1

CDR3: CASLLAGGTDTQYF
DNA: TGTGCCAGCTTACTAGCGGGGGGCACAGATACGCAGTATTTT
size: NA
J: TRBJ2-3
D: TRBD2
V: TRBV2

CDR3: CASSFTDSRHNEKLFF
DNA: TGTGCCAGCTCATTCACGGACAGCAGACATAATGAAAAACTGTTTTTT
size: NA
J: TRBJ1-4
D: NA
V: TRBV18

CDR3: CASSPRDRVPSGYTF
DNA: TGTGCCAGCAGCCCCCGGGACAGGGTGCCCTCGGGCTACACCTTC
size: NA
J: TRBJ1-2
D: TRBD1
V: TRBV9

CDR3: CASSQVTTGGTEAFF
DNA: TGCGCCAGCAGCCAAGTGACGACAGGGGGTACTGAAGCTTTCTTT
size: NA
J: TRBJ1-1
D: TRBD1
V: TRBV4-1

CDR3: CASAINRDQPQHF
DNA: TGCGCCAGCGCAATTAACAGGGATCAGCCCCAGCATTTT
size: once
J: TRBJ1-5
D: NA
V: TRBV5-1

CDR3: CASSYSNMGQETQYF
DNA: TGTGCCAGCAGTTACTCGAATATGGGGCAGGAGACCCAGTACTTC
size: NA
J: TRBJ2-5
D: NA
V: TRBV6-5

CDR3: CASSFGPGDNEKLFF
DNA: NA
size: NA
J: TRBJ1-4
D: NA
V: TRBV9

CDR3: CASSQGILGMNTEAFF
DNA: TGCGCCAGCAGCCAGGGGATACTCGGGATGAACACTGAAGCTTTCTTT
size: NA
J: TRBJ1-1
D: NA
V: TRBV4-1

CDR3: CATKPGQGRGTEAFF
DNA: TGTGCCACTAAACCGGGACAGGGGCGTGGGACTGAAGCTTTCTTT
size: NA
J: TRBJ1-1
D: TRBD1
V: TRBV6-5

CDR3: CASSFGQGTNYGYTF
DNA: TGTGCCAGCAGCTTCGGACAGGGGACGAACTATGGCTACACCTTC
size: NA
J: TRBJ1-2
D: TRBD1
V: TRBV7-9

CDR3: CSVEQGSQAFF
DNA: TGCAGCGTGGAACAGGGGAGTCAAGCTTTCTTT
size: NA
J: TRBJ1-1
D: TRBD1
V: TRBV29-1

CDR3: CASSITGETQYF
DNA: TGTGCCAGCAGCATAACAGGGGAGACCCAGTACTTC
size: NA
J: TRBJ2-5
D: NA
V: TRBV7-2

CDR3: CASSSTTSIDEQFF
DNA: TGTGCCAGCAGCTCGACGACTAGTATCGATGAGCAGTTCTTC
size: NA
J: TRBJ2-1
D: NA
V: TRBV6-6

CDR3: CSASRGLAGDLRATDTQYF
DNA: TGCAGTGCTAGTCGCGGACTAGCGGGGGATCTTAGAGCCACAGATACGCAGTATTTT
size: NA
J: TRBJ2-3
D: TRBD2
V: TRBV20-1

CDR3: CAWTLPGNTEAFF
DNA: TGTGCCTGGACCCTCCCGGGGAACACTGAAGCTTTCTTT
size: NA
J: TRBJ1-1
D: NA
V: TRBV30

CDR3: CASSQRTEAFF
DNA: TGTGCCAGCAGCCAGCGCACTGAAGCTTTCTTT
size: few
J: TRBJ1-1
D: NA
V: TRBV12-3/TRBV12-4

CDR3: CARPTQGNTNYGYTF
DNA: TGTGCCAGGCCGACACAGGGTAATACTAACTATGGCTACACCTTC
size: NA
J: TRBJ1-2
D: NA
V: TRBV28

CDR3: CASTKTGTNGELFF
DNA: TGTGCCAGCACCAAAACAGGGACGAACGGGGAGCTGTTTTTT
size: NA
J: TRBJ2-2
D: NA
V: TRBV6-5